The source of this T cell receptor (beta chain) is a study of low-dose radiotherapy and immunotherapy resistance in tumors. Sample time point: before trial treatment. Germline assignment: CDR1 MNHNS and CDR2 SASEGT. Trimming left V 4 bases short and J 1 base short, with 15 bases between. This CDR3 contains 16 residues. First-strand cDNA used TRAV- and TRBV-specific primers, covering alpha and beta chains. The authors ran around 19 PCR cycles to amplify TCRs with a constant-region primer and V-primer adapter. Researchers amplified the isolated mRNA using in vitro transcription. TCRdb re-derived calls from the reads in MiXCR, one entry per CDR3 protein. The sample records 70,000 to 90,000 distinct CDR3 sequences, 18% being singletons.

The chain combines TRBV6-1 with TRBJ2-3; possible D gene TRBD2, 5 bases. This receptor was identified in a male donor with prostate cancer. This specimen was PBMCs, taken before treatment. CDR3 in amino acids: CASSASSDGGTDTQYF. CDR3 bases: TGTGCCAGCAGTGCCTCCAGCGACGGGGGCACAGATACGCAGTATTTT.